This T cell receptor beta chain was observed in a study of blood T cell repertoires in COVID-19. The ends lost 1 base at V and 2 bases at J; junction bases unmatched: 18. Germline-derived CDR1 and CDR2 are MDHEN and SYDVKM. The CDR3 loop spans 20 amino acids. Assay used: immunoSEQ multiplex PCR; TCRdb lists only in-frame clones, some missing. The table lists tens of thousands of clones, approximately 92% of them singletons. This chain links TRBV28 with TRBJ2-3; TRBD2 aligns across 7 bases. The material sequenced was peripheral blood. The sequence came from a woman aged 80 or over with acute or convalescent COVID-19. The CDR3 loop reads CASSLSASGLGYGPTDTQYF. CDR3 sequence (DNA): TGTGCCAGCAGTTTATCGGCTAGCGGATTGGGGTATGGTCCCACAGATACGCAGTATTTT.